This entry features one T cell receptor (beta chain) sequence. The antigen it recognizes is unknown. No clone much larger than this one lies a single base away; base qualities are absent. The source of the sample is a study of blood T cell repertoires in COVID-19 (dated by TCRdb to between 2020 and 2021). About the full investigation: Samples from collaborators originated in the United States, Italy and Spain and spanned both the acute and convalescent phases of COVID-19. The prospective study material was composed of cDNA or gDNA derived from T cells, B-cell-depleted T cells, or PBMCs. Subjects who had been exposed to COVID-19, were actively infected with it, or had recovered from it provided the deeply sampled blood TCRbeta repertoires that made up the dataset. A freely available public database, intended as a resource for researchers studying the immune response to SARS-CoV-2, is where the repertoires were released. Samples came from the ongoing ImmuneRACE study (first 160 participants) plus 1,254 subjects from 6 global collaborators. The sample metadata nearly always contained a de-identified subject ID, COVID-19 status, age in years and sex. Where HLA class I and class II types were available, the types were taken from metadata supplied by the sample provider, not from assay-based typing.

TCRbeta CDR3 regions were amplified from genomic DNA using the immunoSEQ Assay, a bias-controlled multiplex PCR. The authors' pipeline ran thus. The number of nucleated cells in each sample was estimated from the amplification of reference gene primers within the assay. To quantify the absolute abundance of each unique TCRbeta CDR3 rearrangement, sequence reads were collapsed and filtered. For each sample, productive Simpson clonality was calculated by taking the square root of Simpson's diversity index across productive rearrangements. TCRdb took over this immuneACCESS table, retaining in-frame rearrangements with V and J assigned. Such tables are incomplete; in checked studies, under half of the missing clones stem from an unresolved V gene, and the remainder is unexplained. V, J and clone size reflect that table, while D and trimming were determined from the DNA. This sample has 140,000 to 150,000 clones in its table, and roughly four fifths of those were observed once. Roughly 15% of the sample goes to the ten largest clones.

V has 10 bases trimmed and J has 4 bases trimmed; junction bases matching no gene number 11. The germline V gene specifies ENHRY as CDR1 and SYGVKD as CDR2. The CDR3 runs 15 amino acids, cysteine and phenylalanine included. The entry retains the CDR3 DNA only, 45 bases that are in frame from base 1. The paper's findings and limits, for the study overall: Clinical and demographic metadata were provided uncurated, with the amount varying by source and participant.

Whole blood was collected in K2EDTA tubes by collaborating institutions according to the institutions' own protocols. Collaborator samples were shipped for TCRbeta analysis as frozen whole blood, isolated PBMCs, or DNA extracted from either sample type. The TCR originated in a human donor with acute or convalescent COVID-19. The donor label of this sample is uncertain. Recombination linked TRBV10-3 to TRBJ2-5, with TRBD1 matching 11 junction bases. The sequencing sample was made of peripheral blood. The DNA sequence follows: TGTGCCACCAGACCGGGACAGGGGGATGGAGAGACCCAGTACTTC. It specifies CATRPGQGDGETQYF.